This T cell receptor (beta chain) was documented in a study of blood T cells in healthy people across ages. The V gene's germline CDR1 is LGHNA and CDR2 YSLEER. CDR3 length: 13 residues. Between the trimmed V and J ends, which lost 1 base and 6 bases, there was a span of 6 bases. PCR was performed a second time for roughly 7 to 12 cycles using a sample-barcoded 5' primer and a J-beta primer mix. Each CDR3 protein is one row after TCRdb ran MiXCR on the 5' RACE reads. The sample contains approximately 700,000 distinct CDR3 sequences, about 30% of which appear only once. A few counts support this clonotype. Its specificity is unknown. General observations from the study: Diversity of TCR beta per million T cells declined in a roughly linear way with age.

Sequenced sample: blood. The TCR was taken from an elderly woman in good health. The chain couples TRBV4-3 to TRBJ2-2, with D unclear. CDR3 protein: CASSQGGPGELFF. Here the CDR3 DNA reads TGCGCCAGCAGCCAAGGTGGGCCCGGGGAGCTGTTTTTT.